The 27 T cell receptor beta chains presented below share a single source sample, sequenced in a study of identical twins. From the 5' RACE reads, TCRdb called clonotypes with MiXCR, one entry per CDR3 protein. The sample has 1.5 million to 2 million distinct CDR3 sequences; under 35% are singletons. Specimen: cord blood. These receptors were obtained from a newborn girl in good health.

This sequence joins TRBV11-3 and TRBJ2-3; D assignment may be TRBD1 or TRBD2 (5 bases each). There are 15 residues in the CDR3. V shed 5 bases and J shed 3 bases, with 15 bases lying between them. Germline loops: CDR1 SGHNT, CDR2 YENEEA. CDR3 bases: TGTGCCAGCAGCCGGGACCACCGCGAAACAGATACGCAGTATTTT. It is translated as CASSRDHRETDTQYF.

The gene calls are TRBV6-1 and TRBJ2-7; 7 bases fit TRBD2. Germline CDR1 is MNHNS and CDR2 is SASEGT. Trimming took 1 base from V and 2 from J; bases not matched to a gene: 5. CDR3 length: 15 amino acids. In DNA, the CDR3 is TGTGCCAGCAGTGAAGGGGTAGCGGGCCCCTACGAGCAGTACTTC. Its translation is CASSEGVAGPYEQYF.

V gene TRBV15 combines with J gene TRBJ2-1, with 7 nucleotides matching TRBD1. This CDR3 has 13 residues. V dropped 5 bases and J dropped 7; count of bases not matched to a gene: 5. CDR1 and CDR2 (germline): LNHNV, YYDKDF (reference sequence). The CDR3 nucleotides read TGTGCCACCAGCGGACTCAGGGGGAATGAGCAGTTCTTC. Its translation is CATSGLRGNEQFF.

This clonotype was recorded a few times. The gene calls are TRBV20-1 and TRBJ1-4; perhaps TRBD1 as D (6 bases). Germline V gene sequence: CDR1 DFQATT, CDR2 SNEGSKA (reference sequence). The CDR3 has 13 residues. Trimming took 6 bases from V and 3 from J, leaving 11 bases between them. The CDR3 DNA is TGCAGTGCACGAGGGGGAGCTAATGAAAAACTGTTTTTT. Protein product: CSARGGANEKLFF.

The chain recombines TRBV20-1 with TRBJ2-3, with TRBD1 as a possible D gene (5 bases). CDR1 and CDR2 from the germline V gene are DFQATT and SNEGSKA (reference sequence). The CDR3 runs to 12 residues. The CDR3 nucleotides are TGCGACGTGGGGCCTAGCACAGATACGCAGTATTTT. Encoded protein: CDVGPSTDTQYF.

This clonotype was detected a few times. The chain combines TRBV6-6 with TRBJ2-3; 7 nucleotides line up with TRBD2. Germline assignment: CDR1 MNHNY and CDR2 SVGAGI (reference sequence). The V and J ends lost 2 bases and 2 bases, in that order; junction bases with no gene match: 4. This CDR3 region has 15 residues. The CDR3, as DNA: TGTGCCAGCAGTTACACGGGAGGCTACACAGATACGCAGTATTTT. This encodes CASSYTGGYTDTQYF.

This clonotype was found many times. The V and J genes are TRBV28 and TRBJ2-4; tentatively, D is TRBD2 (6 bases). The CDR3 is made up of 13 amino acids. Germline V lookup: CDR1 MDHEN, CDR2 SYDVKM. Trimming cost V 10 bases and J 3 bases, with 13 bases left between them. The CDR3 nucleotides are TGTGCCACTTCGGAGGGTGGCAAAAACATTCAGTACTTC. This encodes CATSEGGKNIQYF.

This clonotype appeared many times. The V gene is TRBV12-3 or TRBV12-4, the J gene TRBJ2-7; D is uncertain. The CDR3 is 14 residues long. Between the trimmed V and J ends, which lost 2 bases and 5 bases, there was a span of 13 bases. The CDR3 region has the DNA TGTGCCAGCAGTTTAACCGGTGGTATGGACGAGCAGTACTTC. This encodes CASSLTGGMDEQYF.

The genes are TRBV12-3 or TRBV12-4 and TRBJ2-1, with 11 positions matching TRBD2. This CDR3 region has 17 residues. Trimming cost V 6 bases and J 5 bases; bases outside gene matches: 12. CDR3 sequence (DNA): TGTGCCAGCAGCAGGGGATTAGCGGGAGGGTTAAACAATGAGCAGTTCTTC. Amino acids: CASSRGLAGGLNNEQFF.

This clonotype has only a few counts. This chain connects TRBV28 to TRBJ2-1; 8 bases agree with TRBD2. The V segment lost 3 bases and the J segment 10 bases; nucleotides outside the gene matches: 8. The CDR3 consists of 14 residues. Germline V lookup: CDR1 MDHEN, CDR2 SYDVKM. CDR3 DNA sequence: TGTGCCAGCAGTTTCGGGACTGTAGCGGGGGAGCAGTTCTTC. Translating it yields CASSFGTVAGEQFF.

This clonotype was seen many times. The chain employs TRBV6-6 and TRBJ2-3; D is undetermined. This CDR3 is built from 13 residues. CDR1 and CDR2 (germline): MNHNY, SVGAGI (reference sequence). Trimming took off 0 bases at V and 1 base at J, with 2 bases between the two ends. The CDR3 sequence is CASSYSGTDTQYF. The DNA of the CDR3 is TGTGCCAGCAGTTACTCGGGCACAGATACGCAGTATTTT.

The rearrangement joins TRBV28 to TRBJ2-1; no reliable D call. Trimming removed 6 bases at V and 6 bases at J, with 18 bases between. This CDR3 contains 15 residues. Germline V gene lookup returns CDR1 MDHEN and CDR2 SYDVKM. As DNA, the CDR3 is TGTGCCAGCAGCCCTTCGGGTCGCACTCCCAATGAGCAGTTCTTC. Translation: CASSPSGRTPNEQFF.

The chain carries TRBV2 and TRBJ2-6; D gene uncertain. Trimming removed 3 bases from V and 3 bases from J, with 9 bases in between. The germline gives CDR1 SNHLY, CDR2 FYNNEI. This CDR3 contains 15 residues. The CDR3 loop is CASSDLRVGANVLTF. CDR3 in DNA: TGTGCCAGCAGTGACTTAAGGGTTGGGGCCAACGTCCTGACTTTC.

The sample holds many counts of this clonotype. The V call is TRBV27, the J call TRBJ1-2; 8 positions agree with TRBD1. CDR1 MNHEY and CDR2 SMNVEV come from the germline V gene (reference sequence). The V and J ends lost 8 bases and 2 bases, in that order; junction bases with no gene match: 10. The CDR3 sequence is 15 residues long. The CDR3 is CASSLRGRSNYGYTF. In DNA, the CDR3 is TGTGCCAGCTCACTCAGGGGGCGCTCAAACTATGGCTACACCTTC.

The chain carries TRBV2 and TRBJ2-3; 10 nucleotides match TRBD1. This CDR3 region has 14 residues. The ends lost 6 bases at V and 8 bases at J; junction bases unmatched: 8. Germline V gene sequence: CDR1 SNHLY, CDR2 FYNNEI. CDR3 bases: TGTGCCAGCAGCGGGGACAGGGGAAGAGGTACGCAGTATTTT. It encodes CASSGDRGRGTQYF.

The chain couples TRBV2 to TRBJ1-5; 8 bases are shared with TRBD1. This CDR3 contains 16 residues. The germline gives CDR1 SNHLY, CDR2 FYNNEI. V dropped 2 bases and J dropped 1; count of bases not matched to a gene: 4. This chain's CDR3 is CASSEFQGASNQPQHF. The CDR3 DNA reads TGTGCCAGCAGTGAATTTCAGGGGGCGAGCAATCAGCCCCAGCATTTT.

This clonotype was detected only a few times. The genes are TRBV27 and TRBJ2-1, with 9 bases fitting TRBD2. CDR1 MNHEY and CDR2 SMNVEV come from the germline V gene (reference sequence). The V segment lost 3 bases and the J segment 13 bases; nucleotides outside the gene matches: 16. CDR3 length: 16 amino acids. Here the CDR3 DNA reads TGTGCCAGCAGTTTGCCTTTAGCGGGAGTGGGTGAGACCCAGTTCTTC. The encoded protein is CASSLPLAGVGETQFF.

This clonotype appeared a few times. The chain carries TRBV20-1 and TRBJ2-5; D might be TRBD2 (6 bases). Germline values: CDR1 DFQATT, CDR2 SNEGSKA (reference sequence). This CDR3 region has 13 residues. The V end was cut by 2 bases, the J end by 2 bases, with 9 bases between. CDR3 sequence (DNA): TGCAGTGCTAGACGGGGGACTCAAGAGACCCAGTACTTC. It codes for CSARRGTQETQYF.

This clonotype was recorded a few times. The genes are TRBV5-6 and TRBJ2-1; D is possibly TRBD2 (6 bases). Germline V gives CDR1 SGHDT, CDR2 YYEEEE. Between the trimmed V and J ends, which lost 4 bases and 7 bases, there was a span of 18 bases. The CDR3 covers 15 residues. The CDR3 region is CASSQDGVGRNEQFF. The CDR3 DNA reads as TGTGCCAGCAGCCAGGACGGAGTTGGGAGGAATGAGCAGTTCTTC.

V gene TRBV20-1 combines with J gene TRBJ2-7, with 9 bases identical to TRBD2. After removal of 0 bases from V and 4 bases from J, the junction contained 10 bases not matched to a gene. This CDR3 has 16 residues. The germline CDR1 and CDR2 sequences are DFQATT and SNEGSKA (reference sequence). For the CDR3, the DNA is TGCAGTGCTAGAGATCCCGACTTGCGGGAGGGGTACGAGCAGTACTTC. Translating gives CSARDPDLREGYEQYF.

V and J are TRBV6-5 and TRBJ1-5; maybe TRBD1 (5 bases). Trimming left V 2 bases short and J 9 bases short, with 11 bases between. CDR1 is MNHEY, CDR2 SVGAGI, per germline. This CDR3 is built from 13 residues. For the CDR3, the DNA is TGTGCCAGCAGTTACAAGGGGCTTAGGCCCCAGCATTTT. Translated: CASSYKGLRPQHF.

V and J are TRBV3-1 and TRBJ2-5; TRBD2 matches at 7 bases. Germline V CDR1 and CDR2: LGHDT, YNNKEL (reference sequence). V was pared by 0 bases and J by 6 bases, with 10 bases of the junction left unmatched. This CDR3 spans 16 amino acids. The CDR3 nucleotides read TGTGCCAGCAGCCAAGATTACCCCGGACTAGGACAGACCCAGTACTTC. Its translation is CASSQDYPGLGQTQYF.

This chain links TRBV28 with TRBJ1-4; tentative D call: TRBD1 (5 bases). The CDR3 consists of 17 residues. From germline, CDR1 is MDHEN and CDR2 SYDVKM. V was pared by 5 bases and J by 0 bases, with 16 bases between. DNA of the CDR3: TGTGCCAGCAGTCCAACAACCTCAGGGACAACTAATGAAAAACTGTTTTTT. Its protein is CASSPTTSGTTNEKLFF.

This chain connects TRBV13 to TRBJ1-4, with unresolved D. The ends were cut back, 3 bases at V and 0 bases at J, with 17 bases in the middle. There are 18 residues in the CDR3. Germline CDR1 and CDR2: PRHDT and FYEKMQ (reference sequence). Here the CDR3 reads CASSFRAGDQATNEKLFF. The CDR3 DNA reads TGTGCCAGCAGCTTTAGGGCCGGGGATCAGGCAACTAATGAAAAACTGTTTTTT.

This rearrangement joins TRBV19 to TRBJ2-6; D is unclear. V was clipped by 3 bases and J by 0 bases, with 6 bases between them. The CDR3 sequence is 15 residues long. Germline V gives CDR1 LNHDA, CDR2 SQIVND (reference sequence). As DNA, the CDR3 is TGTGCCAGTAGTATTGAGTACTCTGGGGCCAACGTCCTGACTTTC. Amino acids: CASSIEYSGANVLTF.

There are a few counts of this clonotype. The chain employs TRBV6-1 and TRBJ2-7, with 10 bases lining up with TRBD1. This CDR3 contains 14 residues. The V gene end was trimmed by 5 bases and the J gene end by 3 bases; junction bases not matched to a gene: 4. Germline V gives CDR1 MNHNS, CDR2 SASEGT. Here the CDR3 reads CASSLTGGYYEQYF. The CDR3 DNA is TGTGCCAGCAGTTTGACAGGGGGCTACTACGAGCAGTACTTC.

This clonotype was recorded many times. CDR3 nucleotides: TGCGCCAGCAGCCCTGGATCTTTTTACGAGCAGTACTTC. Translating gives CASSPGSFYEQYF. The chain carries TRBV5-1 and TRBJ2-7; no definite D call. The V gene's germline CDR1 is SGHRS and CDR2 YFSETQ. The V gene lost 4 bases and the J gene lost 4 bases, with 12 bases spanning the gap. This CDR3 region has 13 residues.